The 19 T cell receptor beta chains given below trace back to one sample, sequenced in a study of T cell responses to AZD1222 COVID-19 vaccine. Clones were read by immunoSEQ multiplex PCR, and TCRdb kept only the in-frame ones, dropping some. The sample yields some 86,000 clones, 90% seen once. Here the sequenced sample was peripheral blood, taken 28 days after the second AZD1222 dose. The receptors here all came from an adult who received the AZD1222 COVID-19 vaccine.

This clone was detected once. V gene TRBV7-2 combines with J gene TRBJ2-3, with TRBD2 matching over 7 bases. CDR1 SGHTA and CDR2 FQGNSA come from the germline V gene. The CDR3 is made up of 16 amino acids. V dropped 1 base and J dropped 2; count of bases not matched to a gene: 6. The CDR3 DNA reads as TGTGCCAGCAGCTTAGTCGCGGGGGTACCCACAGATACGCAGTATTTT. It yields the protein CASSLVAGVPTDTQYF.

CDR3 loop: CASIQGTVNQPQHF. The CDR3 region has the DNA TGTGCCAGCATTCAGGGGACAGTCAATCAGCCCCAGCATTTT. The chain is built from TRBV7-8 and TRBJ1-5, with 7 bases that match TRBD1. J was trimmed by 3 bases and V by 7 bases; bases with no gene match: 6. The CDR3 sequence is 14 residues long. Per germline, CDR1 SGHVS and CDR2 FQNEAQ.

The rearrangement uses TRBV7-2 and TRBJ1-6; TRBD1 agrees at 8 bases. Germline loops: CDR1 SGHTA, CDR2 FQGNSA. Trimming cost V 5 bases and J 10 bases; bases outside gene matches: 10. The CDR3 spans 15 residues. CDR3 protein: CASSPGGPDQSPLHF. DNA of the CDR3: TGTGCCAGCAGCCCAGGGGGCCCCGACCAATCACCCCTCCACTTT. Supplemented by reference TRBV7-2 and TRBJ1-6, the full variable domain reads GAGVSQSPSNKVTEKGKDVELRCDPISGHTALYWYRQSLGQGLEFLIYFQGNSAPDKSGLPSDRFSAERTGGSVSTLTIQRTQQEDSAVYLCASSPGGPDQSPLHFGNGTRLTVT.

The rearrangement joins TRBV5-5 to TRBJ1-2, with D hard to call. Per germline, CDR1 SGHKS and CDR2 YYEKEE (reference sequence). Trimming cost V 0 bases and J 7 bases, with 16 bases left between them. This CDR3 comprises 15 residues. CDR3 in amino acids: CASSLEASFMGGYTF. The CDR3 bases are TGTGCCAGCAGCTTGGAGGCCAGCTTTATGGGTGGCTACACCTTC.

The rearrangement uses TRBV5-1 and TRBJ2-4; 7 bases map to TRBD1. There are 15 residues in the CDR3. J lost 4 bases, V lost 4 bases, and 8 bases had no gene match. Germline V gene sequence: CDR1 SGHRS, CDR2 YFSETQ. CDR3 bases: TGCGCCAGCAGCGCCCTACCCAGGGGGAAAAACATTCAGTACTTC. It is translated as CASSALPRGKNIQYF. Based on the CDR3 plus reference TRBV5-1 and TRBJ2-4, the full variable domain is KAGVTQTPRYLIKTRGQQVTLSCSPISGHRSVSWYQQTPGQGLQFLFEYFSETQRNKGNFPGRFSGRQFSNSRSEMNVSTLELGDSALYLCASSALPRGKNIQYFGAGTRLSVL.

The J gene is TRBJ1-2, the V gene TRBV3-1 (or the pseudogene TRBV3-2), with TRBD1 matching 8 bases. V gave up 0 bases and J gave up 3 bases; unmatched junction bases: 15. This CDR3 region has 19 residues. Germline V gene data show CDR1 as LGHDT and CDR2 as YNNKEL (reference sequence). CDR3 sequence (DNA): TGTGCCAGCAGCCAAGATAGCTCCCAAGGCAGGGACAGGCACTATGGCTACACCTTC. It specifies CASSQDSSQGRDRHYGYTF.

The gene calls are TRBV5-1 and TRBJ1-1; no definite D call. V gave up 0 bases and J gave up 6 bases, with 9 bases separating them. Germline V CDR1 and CDR2: SGHRS, YFSETQ. This CDR3 spans 13 amino acids. Written as DNA, the CDR3 is TGCGCCAGCAGCTTGGCCTGGGAGGCTGAAGCTTTCTTT. Translated: CASSLAWEAEAFF.

This clone showed up just once. The chain combines TRBV27 with TRBJ2-1; possibly TRBD2 for D (7 bases). Germline V gives CDR1 MNHEY, CDR2 SMNVEV (reference sequence). V gave up 0 bases and J gave up 4 bases, with 13 bases separating them. The CDR3 covers 16 residues. CDR3 in DNA: TGTGCCAGCAGTTTATCGCGGGGGCTTTCTTACAATGAGCAGTTCTTC. This codes for CASSLSRGLSYNEQFF.

The chain uses TRBV25-1 and TRBJ1-2; tentative D call: TRBD1 (5 bases). The germline V gene encodes CDR1 MGHDK and CDR2 SYGVNS. The V end lost 3 bases, the J end lost 8 bases, and 13 bases lay between the germline ends. The CDR3 extends over 13 amino acids. CDR3 bases: TGTGCCAGCAGTGAGCGGGCAGGGAACGGCTACACCTTC. Translating it yields CASSERAGNGYTF.

This clone appeared once. The chain uses TRBV14 and TRBJ1-4; 7 bases fit TRBD1. This CDR3 comprises 15 residues. Germline V CDR1 and CDR2: SGHDN, FVKESK. The V gene end was trimmed by 1 base and the J gene end by 8 bases; junction bases not matched to a gene: 7. The chain's CDR3 is CASSQGQGLREKLFF. CDR3 nucleotides: TGTGCCAGCAGCCAAGGACAGGGACTACGGGAAAAACTGTTTTTT.

The chain carries TRBV2 and TRBJ1-6, with D uncertain. V was pared by 0 bases and J by 7 bases, with 13 bases between. This CDR3 is built from 16 residues. CDR1 is SNHLY, CDR2 FYNNEI, per germline. CDR3 nucleotides: TGTGCCAGCAGTGAAGCAGGACGGCCCGACAATTCACCCCTCCACTTT. Protein product: CASSEAGRPDNSPLHF.

The chain is built from TRBV5-1 and TRBJ1-2, with 8 bases aligning to TRBD1. Trimming took 1 base from V and 8 from J; bases not matched to a gene: 10. The CDR3 sequence is 15 residues long. The germline CDR1 and CDR2 sequences are SGHRS and YFSETQ. This CDR3 is CASSLRPGGVEGYTF. Written as DNA, the CDR3 is TGCGCCAGCAGCTTGAGACCAGGGGGCGTGGAGGGCTACACCTTC.

This clone was observed a few times. The chain combines TRBV7-3 with TRBJ1-1; D perhaps matches TRBD1 (6 bases). V lost 5 bases to trimming and J lost 4 bases, with 14 bases between them. The CDR3 sequence is 14 residues long. CDR1 is SGHTA, CDR2 FQGTGA, per germline. The CDR3 is CASSLHRAATEAFF. CDR3 sequence (DNA): TGTGCCAGCAGCCTCCACAGGGCCGCCACTGAAGCTTTCTTT.

The rearrangement links TRBV5-1 to TRBJ2-1; D call uncertain. CDR1 and CDR2 from the germline V gene are SGHRS and YFSETQ. V was pared by 0 bases and J by 5 bases, with 6 bases between. The CDR3 is 13 residues long. The CDR3 DNA reads as TGCGCCAGCAGCTTGGCCAGAGACAATGAGCAGTTCTTC. It translates to CASSLARDNEQFF.

The chain links TRBV6-1 to TRBJ1-2, with D perhaps TRBD1 (5 bases). V dropped 1 base and J dropped 4 bases, with 19 bases sitting between them. The CDR3 runs 17 residues. Germline values: CDR1 MNHNS, CDR2 SASEGT. CDR3 DNA: TGTGCCAGCAGTGAAGTGGCGGGGGTACTGGCTTCCTATGGCTACACCTTC. The encoded protein is CASSEVAGVLASYGYTF.

The chain links TRBV21-1 to TRBJ1-2; the DNA was not used to check the table's D call, TRBD1. TRBV21-1 is described as a pseudogene. The CDR3 loop spans 14 amino acids. In DNA form, the CDR3 reads TGTGCCAGCAGCAACCCGGGACAGGGCCCTGGCTACACCTTC. Protein product: CASSNPGQGPGYTF.

The chain's CDR3 is CASSLGTAQETQYF. The CDR3, as DNA: TGCGCCAGCAGCTTGGGAACAGCTCAAGAGACCCAGTACTTC. The V and J genes are TRBV5-1 and TRBJ2-5; D is undetermined. This CDR3 is built from 14 residues. Trimming left V 0 bases short and J 2 bases short, with 8 bases between. Germline V CDR1 and CDR2: SGHRS, YFSETQ.

V gene TRBV4-1 combines with J gene TRBJ2-3; D gene unclear. There are 13 residues in the CDR3. Trimming left V 0 bases short and J 5 bases short, with 6 bases between. Germline V gene sequence: CDR1 MGHRA, CDR2 YSYEKL. The CDR3 DNA reads TGCGCCAGCAGCCAAGAGCAAGGAGATACGCAGTATTTT. This translates into CASSQEQGDTQYF.

The gene calls are TRBV5-5 and TRBJ2-2, with D tentatively TRBD1 or TRBD2 (6 bases each). Germline V CDR1 and CDR2: SGHKS, YYEKEE (reference sequence). V lost 4 bases, J lost 6 bases, and 28 bases lay in between. This CDR3 has 19 residues. This CDR3 is CASSRPLGGGIGSSGELFF. The CDR3 nucleotides are TGTGCCAGCAGCCGCCCTTTGGGGGGCGGTATCGGAAGCTCCGGGGAGCTGTTTTTT.